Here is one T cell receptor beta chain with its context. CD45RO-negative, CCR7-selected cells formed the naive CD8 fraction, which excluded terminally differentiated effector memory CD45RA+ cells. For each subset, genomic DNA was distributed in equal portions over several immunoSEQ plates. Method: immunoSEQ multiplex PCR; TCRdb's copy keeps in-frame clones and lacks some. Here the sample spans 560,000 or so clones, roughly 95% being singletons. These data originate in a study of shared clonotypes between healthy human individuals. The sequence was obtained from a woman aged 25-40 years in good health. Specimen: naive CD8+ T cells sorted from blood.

CDR3 coding DNA: TGTGCCAGCAGCCACCCTATGGGGACAGGGGTTGGAGATACGCAGTATTTT. Its protein product is CASSHPMGTGVGDTQYF. V and J are TRBV4-2 and TRBJ2-3; 10 positions agree with TRBD1. Looked up from germline, CDR1 is LGHNA and CDR2 is YNFKEQ. J was trimmed by 5 bases and V by 3 bases; bases with no gene match: 11. This CDR3 has 17 residues.